The 31 T cell receptor beta chains reported below all come from one sample, sequenced in a study of cytomegalovirus exposure and HLA in healthy donors. Here immunoSEQ multiplex PCR was the method, and the copy in TCRdb shows in-frame clones only, minus some. Of more than 120,000 clones listed, about 91% are singletons. Sequences were obtained from PBMCs. The receptors stem from a man aged 18 to 30 in good health and CMV-seropositive.

The chain couples TRBV5-5 to TRBJ2-7, with D hard to call. Germline loops: CDR1 SGHKS, CDR2 YYEKEE (reference sequence). V lost 5 bases and J 0 bases, leaving 15 bases between the germline ends. CDR3 length: 15 residues. The CDR3 DNA reads TGTGCCAGCAGTGGCGGCACTTCACGCTCCTACGAGCAGTACTTC. Translation gives CASSGGTSRSYEQYF.

CDR3 region: CASLPSAGGGNEQFF. The CDR3 DNA reads TGTGCCAGTCTTCCCTCAGCGGGGGGTGGGAATGAGCAGTTCTTC. V gene TRBV19 combines with J gene TRBJ2-1, with 9 bases matching TRBD2. V was pared by 8 bases and J by 7 bases, with 12 bases of the junction left unmatched. The germline V gene has CDR1 LNHDA and CDR2 SQIVND (reference sequence). The CDR3 is 15 amino acids.

The genes are TRBV6-1 and TRBJ2-5; 8 positions match TRBD2. Gene TRBJ2-7 matches the end of the DNA better, so the J call may be wrong. The CDR3 runs 15 residues. Germline V CDR1 and CDR2: MNHNS, SASEGT. The CDR3 nucleotides are TGTGCCAGCAGTGAAGTAGAGAGCGGGAGCTACGAGCAGTACTTC. Amino acids: CASSEVESGSYEQYF.

The CDR3: CASSLTGETEAFF. The DNA for the CDR3 is TGTGCCAGCTCGCTAACAGGGGAAACTGAAGCTTTCTTT. The chain couples TRBV18 to TRBJ1-1, with 7 bases matching TRBD1. Unmatched junction bases numbered 6, after V lost 6 bases and J lost 5 bases. CDR3 length: 13 amino acids. The V gene's germline CDR1 is KGHSH and CDR2 LQKENI. The full variable domain, its missing parts supplied by reference TRBV18 and TRBJ1-1, is NAGVMQNPRHLVRRRGQEARLRCSPMKGHSHVYWYRQLPEEGLKFMVYLQKENIIDESGMPKERFSAEFPKEGPSILRIQQVVRGDSAAYFCASSLTGETEAFFGQGTRLTVV.

A word on this clone: Other DNA variants within this sample encode the same CDR3. The chain employs TRBV6-4 and TRBJ2-3; tentatively, D is TRBD2 (5 bases). The V gene's germline CDR1 is MRHNA and CDR2 SNTAGT. The CDR3 covers 14 residues. V gave up 5 bases and J gave up 1 base, with 10 bases separating them. CDR3 protein: CASSTGLGTDTQYF. CDR3 nucleotide sequence: TGTGCCAGCAGTACCGGACTTGGCACAGATACGCAGTATTTT.

This rearrangement joins TRBV6-6 to TRBJ2-3; D call uncertain. Germline-derived CDR1 and CDR2 are MNHNY and SVGAGI (reference sequence). The length of the CDR3 is 13 residues. V lost 8 bases, J lost 4 bases, and 13 bases lay in between. The CDR3 is CASGPLQADTQYF. CDR3 in DNA: TGTGCCAGCGGGCCCCTTCAAGCAGATACGCAGTATTTT.

The chain combines TRBV6-5 with TRBJ2-7; D may be TRBD1 (5 bases). This CDR3 has 16 residues. Germline V gene sequence: CDR1 MNHEY, CDR2 SVGAGI. V was pared by 2 bases and J by 5 bases, with 19 bases between. The DNA for the CDR3 is TGTGCCAGCAGTTACAGAGCAGGGCAAGGTGCTAACGAGCAGTACTTC. Amino acids: CASSYRAGQGANEQYF.

The DNA for the CDR3 is TGTGCCAGCAGTGAATGGAGACGGCTTGAAGCTTTCTTT. This translates into CASSEWRRLEAFF. The V and J genes are TRBV6-1 and TRBJ1-1, with D uncertain. Trimming shortened V by 2 bases and J by 7 bases, and 11 bases separated the two germline ends. The CDR3 consists of 13 residues. Germline CDR1 MNHNS, CDR2 SASEGT.

V usage is TRBV7-6 and J usage is TRBJ2-1; 13 bases align to TRBD2. CDR3 size: 15 residues. Trimming at V came to 5 bases and at J to 8 bases, leaving 6 bases not matched to a gene. Per the germline V gene, CDR1 is SGHVS and CDR2 is FNYEAQ. DNA of the CDR3: TGTGCCAGCAGCATAAGACTAGCGGGAGGTCATGAGCAGTTCTTC. Its protein is CASSIRLAGGHEQFF.

Details on this clone: A junction end diverges from the germline sequence, so it may reflect a read error. The chain carries TRBV27 and TRBJ2-1; 9 bases agree with TRBD1. The CDR3 extends over 15 amino acids. CDR1 is MNHEY and CDR2 is SMNVEV in the germline V gene (reference sequence). CDR3 bases: TGTGCCAGCCGCGAGGGGGACAGGGCTCTAAATCGTCATGTCTTC. It translates to CASREGDRALNRHVF.

V and J are TRBV28 and TRBJ1-1; D perhaps matches TRBD1 (5 bases). The CDR3 contains 16 residues. Germline loops: CDR1 MDHEN, CDR2 SYDVKM. V gave up 7 bases and J gave up 4 bases, with 22 bases separating them. CDR3 nucleotide sequence: TGTGCCAGCATCCCGGGGGGACCTCGGGGGAGCACTGAAGCTTTCTTT. Encoded protein: CASIPGGPRGSTEAFF.

The rearrangement joins TRBV6-5 to TRBJ1-5; TRBD1 might be the D (6 bases). In germline, CDR1 is MNHEY, CDR2 SVGAGI. The CDR3 consists of 15 residues. The ends were cut back, 6 bases at V and 1 base at J, with 13 bases in the middle. CDR3 region: CASSGGAGSNQPQHF. CDR3 nucleotides: TGTGCCAGCAGCGGGGGGGCAGGGAGCAATCAGCCCCAGCATTTT.

This clone has just one count. The chain links TRBV9 to TRBJ1-1; possibly TRBD1 for D (6 bases). CDR3 length: 15 amino acids. Germline CDR1 SGDLS, CDR2 YYNGEE. The V end lost 5 bases, the J end lost 2 bases, and 16 bases lay between the germline ends. In DNA, the CDR3 is TGTGCCAGCAGTAGAAAAGGGACACCCAACACTGAAGCTTTCTTT. It specifies CASSRKGTPNTEAFF.

This clone showed up just once. This chain connects TRBV30 to TRBJ2-1; 7 bases agree with TRBD1. Germline assignment: CDR1 GTSNPN and CDR2 SVGIG (reference sequence). J gave up 15 bases and V 7 bases, and 18 bases lay outside the gene matches. The CDR3 has 13 amino acids. CDR3 protein: CASQGQSFYPGFF. As DNA, the CDR3 is TGTGCCTCCCAGGGACAGTCTTTTTATCCCGGGTTCTTC. The full variable domain, in which reference TRBV30 and TRBJ2-1 provide the parts outside the CDR3, is SQTIHQWPATLVQPVGSPLSLECTVEGTSNPNLYWYRQAAGRGLQLLFYSVGIGQISSEVPQNLSASRPQDRQFILSSKKLLLSDSGFYLCASQGQSFYPGFFGPGTRLTVL.

V usage is TRBV28 and J usage is TRBJ1-1; 7 bases fit TRBD1. V lost 3 bases, J lost 1 base, and 17 bases stayed unmatched. The CDR3 covers 19 residues. CDR1 and CDR2 (germline): MDHEN, SYDVKM. CDR3 DNA: TGTGCCAGCAGTTTTCTGAGAAGTGGGACAGTAAGGAGGAACACTGAAGCTTTCTTT. Translation: CASSFLRSGTVRRNTEAFF. Full variable domain (rest looked up from reference TRBV28 and TRBJ1-1): DVKVTQSSRYLVKRTGEKVFLECVQDMDHENMFWYRQDPGLGLRLIYFSYDVKMKEKGDIPEGYSVSREKKERFSLILESASTNQTSMYLCASSFLRSGTVRRNTEAFFGQGTRLTVV.

The chain couples TRBV30 to TRBJ2-3; 8 nucleotides align to TRBD1. The germline gives CDR1 GTSNPN, CDR2 SVGIG (reference sequence). J gave up 8 bases and V 2 bases, and 9 bases lay outside the gene matches. The CDR3 extends over 14 amino acids. The DNA for the CDR3 is TGTGCCTGGAGTCGATCCGCCACAGGGGGTACGCAGTATTTT. It specifies CAWSRSATGGTQYF.

J is TRBJ2-1 and V is TRBV5-4, with TRBD2 matching over 13 bases. CDR3 size: 15 residues. Trimming took 3 bases from V and 9 from J; bases not matched to a gene: 6. Germline CDR1 SGHNT, CDR2 YYREEE (reference sequence). CDR3 amino acids: CASSSGTSGTGEQFF. The CDR3 region has the DNA TGTGCCAGCAGCTCCGGGACTAGCGGGACGGGTGAGCAGTTCTTC.

The rearrangement uses TRBV6-1 and TRBJ2-2; tentatively, D is TRBD2 (6 bases). Per the germline V gene, CDR1 is MNHNS and CDR2 is SASEGT. The germline V and J ends were trimmed by 2 bases and 5 bases, with 12 bases remaining between them. The CDR3 sequence is 15 residues long. This CDR3 is CASSEPRRGTGELFF. The CDR3 region has the DNA TGTGCCAGCAGTGAACCTAGGCGGGGAACCGGGGAGCTGTTTTTT.

V usage is TRBV7-9 and J usage is TRBJ2-1; 11 bases align to TRBD2. Germline CDR1 is SEHNR and CDR2 is FQNEAQ (reference sequence). This CDR3 has 15 amino acids. Trimming took 3 bases from V and 12 from J; bases not matched to a gene: 10. The CDR3 DNA reads as TGTGCCAGCAGCTTCTTCTCGGCCGGGACTAGCGGGCAGTTCTTC. Translated, it gives CASSFFSAGTSGQFF.

V usage is TRBV6-5 and J usage is TRBJ1-2, with 7 nucleotides matching TRBD1. The J segment lost 6 bases and the V segment lost 4 bases, leaving 5 bases of the junction unmatched. Germline assignment: CDR1 MNHEY and CDR2 SVGAGI. The CDR3 extends over 13 amino acids. CDR3 sequence: CASSSGGGDGYTF. The CDR3 region has the DNA TGTGCCAGCAGTTCAGGGGGAGGTGATGGCTACACCTTC.

The chain has TRBV28 and TRBJ2-3, with D possibly being TRBD1 (5 bases). Germline CDR1 MDHEN, CDR2 SYDVKM. This CDR3 region has 15 residues. Trimming removed 5 bases at V and 3 bases at J, with 15 bases between. CDR3 DNA: TGTGCCAGCAGTGCTCAGGGAAGGGGTACAGATACGCAGTATTTT. It codes for CASSAQGRGTDTQYF. The full variable domain, completed using reference TRBV28 and TRBJ2-3, is DVKVTQSSRYLVKRTGEKVFLECVQDMDHENMFWYRQDPGLGLRLIYFSYDVKMKEKGDIPEGYSVSREKKERFSLILESASTNQTSMYLCASSAQGRGTDTQYFGPGTRLTVL.

This sequence joins TRBV30 and TRBJ2-7; no reliable D call. Germline values: CDR1 GTSNPN, CDR2 SVGIG (reference sequence). Trimming pared 2 bases from V and 2 bases from J, leaving 10 bases between. CDR3 length: 13 residues. The CDR3 sequence is CAWSSRVTYEQYF. The CDR3 DNA reads TGTGCCTGGAGTTCCCGAGTGACCTACGAGCAGTACTTC.

This clone was seen only a few times. The chain has TRBV28 and TRBJ1-1; D gene ambiguous. V dropped 1 base and J dropped 4 bases, with 7 bases sitting between them. The CDR3 extends over 13 amino acids. Germline loops: CDR1 MDHEN, CDR2 SYDVKM. The CDR3 spells CASSLSEFTEAFF. The DNA for the CDR3 is TGTGCCAGCAGTTTATCGGAGTTCACTGAAGCTTTCTTT.

As regards this clone: This is likely a read error, given that the CDR3 carries no conserved phenylalanine or tryptophan at its end. The J gene is TRBJ1-2, the V gene TRBV6-5, with unresolved D. The CDR3 covers 14 residues. From germline, CDR1 is MNHEY and CDR2 SVGAGI. V was cut by 6 bases and J by 6 bases, with 17 bases left in between. This CDR3 reads CASRTIVDIDGYTL. In nucleotides, the CDR3 is TGTGCCAGCAGGACGATCGTAGACATCGATGGCTACACCCTC.

This clone has just a few counts. The chain links TRBV7-9 to TRBJ1-5; D is undetermined. Per the germline V gene, CDR1 is SEHNR and CDR2 is FQNEAQ (reference sequence). Trimming cost V 8 bases and J 1 base, with 9 bases left between them. The CDR3 loop spans 13 amino acids. CDR3 DNA: TGTGCCAGCGCCTCGACAAGCAATCAGCCCCAGCATTTT. As protein: CASASTSNQPQHF. Looking up the rest from reference TRBV7-9 and TRBJ1-5 gives the full variable domain: DTGVSQNPRHKITKRGQNVTFRCDPISEHNRLYWYRQTLGQGPEFLTYFQNEAQLEKSRLLSDRFSAERPKGSFSTLEIQRTEQGDSAMYLCASASTSNQPQHFGDGTRLSIL.

The chain couples TRBV6-1 to TRBJ1-4, with TRBD1 as a possible D gene (6 bases). Germline CDR1 MNHNS, CDR2 SASEGT. V lost 11 bases and J lost 2, with 12 bases in between. The CDR3 is made up of 13 amino acids. CDR3 bases: TGTGCCTCACAGGGCGCGACTAATGAAAAACTGTTTTTT. Its protein product is CASQGATNEKLFF.

This clone was seen a few times. The V gene is TRBV7-9, the J gene TRBJ1-2; D might be TRBD1 (6 bases). From germline, CDR1 is SEHNR and CDR2 FQNEAQ (reference sequence). Trimming took off 4 bases at V and 7 bases at J, with 16 bases between the two ends. The CDR3 extends over 14 amino acids. This CDR3 is CASSSGSGAGGYTF. In nucleotides, the CDR3 is TGTGCCAGCAGCTCAGGCTCAGGGGCGGGTGGCTACACCTTC. Filled out from reference TRBV7-9 and TRBJ1-2, the complete variable domain reads DTGVSQNPRHKITKRGQNVTFRCDPISEHNRLYWYRQTLGQGPEFLTYFQNEAQLEKSRLLSDRFSAERPKGSFSTLEIQRTEQGDSAMYLCASSSGSGAGGYTFGSGTRLTVV.

The chain uses TRBV18 and TRBJ1-1; possibly TRBD1 for D (5 bases). CDR1 is KGHSH, CDR2 LQKENI, per germline. This CDR3 has 15 residues. Trimming took off 6 bases at V and 4 bases at J, with 18 bases between the two ends. CDR3 amino acids: CASSPQAGDPTEAFF. Written as DNA, the CDR3 is TGTGCCAGCTCCCCTCAAGCGGGGGACCCCACTGAAGCTTTCTTT. Filled out from reference TRBV18 and TRBJ1-1, the complete variable domain reads NAGVMQNPRHLVRRRGQEARLRCSPMKGHSHVYWYRQLPEEGLKFMVYLQKENIIDESGMPKERFSAEFPKEGPSILRIQQVVRGDSAAYFCASSPQAGDPTEAFFGQGTRLTVV.

The chain couples TRBV5-6 to TRBJ2-7, with D perhaps TRBD1 (5 bases). The CDR3 length is 13 residues. With 4 bases removed from V and 1 base from J, the gap between germline ends came to 9 bases. The germline V gene encodes CDR1 SGHDT and CDR2 YYEEEE. For the CDR3, the DNA is TGTGCCAGCAGCAATACAGGATCCTACGAGCAGTACTTC. Protein product: CASSNTGSYEQYF. Combining the CDR3 with reference TRBV5-6 and TRBJ2-7 gives the whole variable domain DAGVTQSPTHLIKTRGQQVTLRCSPKSGHDTVSWYQQALGQGPQFIFQYYEEEERQRGNFPDRFSGHQFPNYSSELNVNALLLGDSALYLCASSNTGSYEQYFGPGTRLTVT.

This sequence joins TRBV29-1 and TRBJ1-2, with D unresolved. This CDR3 is 12 amino acids long. CDR1 is SQVTM, CDR2 ANQGSEA, per germline. This chain's CDR3 is CSESEGGWLRTF. As DNA, the CDR3 is TGCAGTGAGAGTGAGGGCGGTTGGCTCCGCACCTTC.

This clone was seen a handful of times. The chain recombines TRBV4-1 with TRBJ2-4, with 8 bases that match TRBD2. Germline V lookup: CDR1 MGHRA, CDR2 YSYEKL. V lost 4 bases to trimming and J lost 3 bases; unmatched junction nucleotides: 17. The CDR3 has 19 residues. The CDR3 protein is CASSLTRGSGNRDKNIQYF. In DNA, the CDR3 is TGCGCCAGCAGCCTTACTCGGGGTAGCGGGAATCGGGACAAAAACATTCAGTACTTC.